This T cell receptor beta chain derives from a study of T cells in Graves' hyperthyroidism and ophthalmopathy. On the study more broadly: Peripheral blood draws took place at initial diagnosis, ahead of any treatment.

TCR beta CDR3 sequences were amplified from RNA transcripts. The TCR CDR3 was amplified in a first-round RT-PCR using the HTBI primer set. MiXCR, run by TCRdb on the multiplex PCR reads, gives a single entry per CDR3 protein. Among over 700,000 distinct CDR3 sequences, roughly 37% were seen once, and the ten largest hold about 9%. This CDR3 has 14 amino acids. V shed 3 bases and J shed 7 bases, with 10 bases lying between them. CDR1 and CDR2 (germline): ENHRY, SYGVKD. There are many counts of this clonotype. The source is a man aged 18-30 years with Graves' hyperthyroidism. Specimen: blood. The V call is TRBV10-3, the J call TRBJ2-6; D gene uncertain. The CDR3 sequence: CAISDSRDANVLTF. The CDR3 region has the DNA TGTGCCATCAGTGACTCAAGGGATGCCAACGTCCTGACTTTC.